What follows is one T cell receptor (beta chain) and its context. One end of the junction varies from germline; a read error may be responsible. The data stem from a study of molecular identifiers for immune sequencing clone quantification. Study in general: Naive CD8 cell RNA, from around 20,000 or 99,000 cells, was split five ways in replicates, with four sequenced.

Germline V gene lookup returns CDR1 SGHVS and CDR2 FNYEAQ. CDR3 size: 14 residues. TCRdb re-analysed the PCR reads in MiXCR, keeping a single row per CDR3 protein. The sample has 85,000 to 95,000 distinct CDR3 sequences, around 17% seen once. The specimen was naive CD8+ T cells from blood, with Jurkat cell RNA spiked in. As to subset: FACS-sorted CD8+CD4-CCR7+CD45RA+ naive T cells. The J gene is TRBJ2-3, the V gene TRBV7-6; possibly TRBD2 for D (5 bases). The sequence derives from a human donor in good health. Some libraries in this study had Jurkat cell RNA spiked in. The CDR3 spells CACSSSSLTDTQYF. As DNA, the CDR3 is TGTGCCTGCAGCTCTAGCAGTCTCACAGATACGCAGTATTTT. The full variable domain, its missing parts supplied by reference TRBV7-6 and TRBJ2-3, is GAGVSQSPRYKVTKRGQDVALRCDPISGHVSLYWYRQALGQGPEFLTYFNYEAQQDKSGLPNDRFSAERPEGSISTLTIQRTEQRDSAMYRCACSSSSLTDTQYFGPGTRLTVL.